The rows below give T cell receptor beta chains drawn from one sample of a study of blood T cell repertoires in COVID-19. Sequencing was performed with immunoSEQ multiplex PCR; in TCRdb, only in-frame clones are kept and a portion is missing. The sample holds hundreds of thousands of clones; around 87% are singletons and the top ten take roughly 2.2%. Material for sequencing was peripheral blood. Every receptor here comes from a woman between 45 and 65 years old who had recovered from COVID-19. Each CDR3 is given with its conserved first and last residue. The order of the fields is clone size, J gene, V gene, D gene, CDR3 protein, CDR3 DNA. D genes are given only for firm matches. Clone size is stated in some rows and not others, as once, few, many or a class when expanded.

>-|TRBJ1-2|TRBV4-2|-
CASSQDRAGLSYTF
TGTGCCAGCAGCCAAGATAGGGCCGGACTGTCCTACACCTTC
>-|TRBJ2-5|TRBV24-1|TRBD2
CATSDPPASGQETQYF
TGTGCCACCAGTGACCCCCCGGCTAGCGGGCAAGAGACCCAGTACTTC
>-|TRBJ1-1|TRBV6-5|-
CASSYVGGGTEAFF
TGTGCCAGCAGTTATGTAGGGGGTGGCACTGAAGCTTTCTTT
>-|TRBJ2-3|TRBV28|TRBD2
CASSFLLAGVTDTQYF
TGTGCCAGCAGCTTTCTACTAGCGGGGGTGACAGATACGCAGTATTTT
>-|TRBJ1-4|TRBV21-1|-
CASTRLGATNEKLFF
TGTGCCAGCACCAGATTGGGGGCCACTAATGAAAAACTGTTTTTT
>-|TRBJ1-2|TRBV6-5|TRBD1
CASRARDRYGYTF
TGTGCCAGCAGGGCCCGGGACAGATATGGCTACACCTTC
>-|TRBJ1-5|TRBV5-5|-
CASSLAQLNQPQHF
TGTGCCAGCAGCTTGGCCCAGTTGAATCAGCCCCAGCATTTT
>-|TRBJ2-1|TRBV14|-
CASSPRGRYSYNEQFF
TGTGCCAGCAGCCCTCGAGGGCGTTACTCCTACAATGAGCAGTTCTTC
>-|TRBJ2-4|TRBV27|TRBD1
CASSSYPTGTVWNIQYF
TGTGCCAGCAGTTCCTACCCGACAGGGACAGTCTGGAACATTCAGTACTTC
>-|TRBJ1-5|TRBV2|-
CASSTYSGDQPQHF
TGTGCCAGCAGTACCTATTCGGGGGATCAGCCCCAGCATTTT
>-|TRBJ2-7|TRBV18|TRBD1
CASSHPGQIYEQYF
TGTGCCAGCTCACATCCGGGACAGATCTACGAGCAGTACTTC
>-|TRBJ2-3|TRBV6-6|TRBD2
CASSWGLSGGTDTQYF
TGTGCCAGCAGTTGGGGCTTGAGCGGGGGAACAGATACGCAGTATTTT
>-|TRBJ1-2|TRBV6-2/TRBV6-3|-
CASSSPGLPPLNYGYTF
TGTGCCAGCAGCTCTCCGGGACTCCCTCCGCTTAACTATGGCTACACCTTC
>-|TRBJ2-2|TRBV7-9|TRBD1
CASSLPGTAFRAGELFF
TGTGCCAGCAGTTTGCCCGGGACAGCATTCAGAGCCGGGGAGCTGTTTTTT
>-|TRBJ2-7|TRBV2|TRBD1
CASERTGVYEQYF
TGTGCCAGTGAGAGAACAGGGGTCTACGAGCAGTACTTC
>-|TRBJ2-3|TRBV4-3|TRBD1
CASSQVMDRGTDTQYF
TGCGCCAGCAGCCAAGTGATGGACAGGGGCACAGATACGCAGTATTTT
>-|TRBJ2-7|TRBV27|TRBD1
CASRIQGISYEQYF
TGTGCCAGCAGGATACAGGGGATTTCCTACGAGCAGTACTTC
>-|TRBJ1-5|TRBV7-2|-
CASSEIGGRDQPQHF
TGTGCCAGCAGCGAAATTGGGGGGAGGGATCAGCCCCAGCATTTT
>once|TRBJ2-1|TRBV7-9|-
CASSHRNNEQFF
TGTGCCAGCAGCCACAGGAACAATGAGCAGTTCTTC
>-|TRBJ1-1|TRBV28|-
CASSPYGQYMNTEAFF
TGTGCCAGCAGCCCCTACGGACAGTACATGAACACTGAAGCTTTCTTT
>-|TRBJ2-1|TRBV11-2|TRBD2
CASSQGLAKQFF
TGTGCCAGCAGCCAAGGACTAGCGAAACAGTTCTTC
>-|TRBJ2-3|TRBV28|-
CASSLISDTQYF
TGTGCCAGCAGTTTAATCTCAGATACGCAGTATTTT
>-|TRBJ1-6|TRBV7-6|TRBD1
CASSGAGQGATPLHF
TGTGCCAGCAGCGGCGCGGGACAGGGTGCTACACCCCTCCACTTT
>once|TRBJ1-1|TRBV30|-
CACERVMNTEAFF
TGTGCCTGTGAGCGGGTTATGAACACTGAAGCTTTCTTT
>-|TRBJ2-2|TRBV7-9|-
CASIPGGSGELFF
TGTGCCAGCATTCCGGGCGGGTCCGGGGAGCTGTTTTTT
>-|TRBJ2-1|TRBV28|-
CASSLGGAQSNEQFF
TGTGCCAGCAGTTTAGGGGGGGCGCAGAGCAATGAGCAGTTCTTC
>once|TRBJ2-3|TRBV6-6|TRBD2
CASSWGTSGNTDTQYF
TGTGCCAGCAGTTGGGGGACTAGCGGAAACACAGATACGCAGTATTTT
>few|TRBJ1-1|TRBV7-2|-
CASSRGNTEAFF
TGTGCCAGCAGCCGGGGGAACACTGAAGCTTTCTTT
>-|TRBJ1-4|TRBV28|-
CASSRGFRFNEKLFF
TGTGCCAGCAGCCGTGGGTTCAGGTTTAATGAAAAACTGTTTTTT
>-|TRBJ2-1|TRBV4-2|TRBD1
CASSHHSPGTGNNEQFF
TGTGCCAGCAGCCATCACTCCCCGGGGACAGGGAACAATGAGCAGTTCTTC
>-|TRBJ2-7|TRBV27|-
CASSLRPGGEQYF
TGTGCCAGCAGTTTGAGGCCCGGTGGGGAGCAGTACTTC
>once|TRBJ2-3|TRBV7-3|-
CASTINLDSSTDTQYF
TGTGCCAGCACAATTAACCTAGATTCTAGCACAGATACGCAGTATTTT
>once|TRBJ2-6|TRBV4-3|-
CASSPSVSGANVLTF
TGCGCCAGCAGCCCTTCGGTCTCTGGGGCCAACGTCCTGACTTTC
>few|TRBJ1-1|TRBV6-1|-
CASSGVYKGAGRTEAFF
TGTGCCAGCAGTGGGGTTTATAAAGGCGCAGGGAGGACTGAAGCTTTCTTT
>-|TRBJ1-4|TRBV2|-
CASSEAQGGEKLFF
TGTGCCAGCAGTGAAGCACAGGGAGGGGAAAAACTGTTTTTT
>-|TRBJ2-7|TRBV28|-
CASSLISSAYEQYF
TGTGCCAGCAGTTTAATAAGCAGCGCCTACGAGCAGTACTTC
>-|TRBJ2-2|TRBV7-9|-
CASSPPAGFTGELFF
TGTGCCAGCAGCCCCCCCGCCGGGTTCACCGGGGAGCTGTTTTTT
>-|TRBJ2-7|TRBV10-3|TRBD2
CAISEETSGSHEQYF
TGTGCCATCAGTGAGGAGACTAGCGGGAGCCACGAGCAGTACTTC
>-|TRBJ1-2|TRBV5-6|TRBD1
CASSLQGADGYTF
TGTGCCAGCAGCTTGCAGGGGGCGGATGGCTACACCTTC
>-|TRBJ2-7|TRBV4-3|TRBD1
CASSLRQGDEQYF
TGCGCCAGCAGCCTAAGACAGGGGGACGAGCAGTACTTC
>-|TRBJ1-1|TRBV5-5|-
CASSLGVEAFF
TGTGCCAGCAGCTTAGGGGTAGAAGCTTTCTTT
>-|TRBJ1-2|TRBV7-2|-
CASSIQGYGYTF
TGTGCCAGCAGCATACAGGGATATGGCTACACCTTC
>-|TRBJ1-6|TRBV7-2|-
CASSLGQISSYNSPLHF
TGTGCCAGCAGCTTAGGACAGATCAGCTCCTATAATTCACCCCTCCACTTT
>few|TRBJ1-5|TRBV21-1|-
CASSKVGQGATDQPQHF
-
>once|TRBJ2-5|TRBV3-1/TRBV3-2|TRBD2
CASSQDREGLRETQYF
TGTGCCAGCAGCCAAGATCGGGAGGGACTGAGGGAGACCCAGTACTTC
>-|TRBJ2-7|TRBV6-5|-
CASAAQGHEQYF
TGTGCCAGCGCGGCACAGGGCCACGAGCAGTACTTC
>-|TRBJ1-4|TRBV28|-
CASSGGTLGNEKLFF
TGTGCCAGCAGTGGGGGGACCTTAGGGAATGAAAAACTGTTTTTT
>-|TRBJ2-7|TRBV5-5|-
CASSLISGTYEQYF
TGTGCCAGCAGCTTGATCTCAGGGACCTACGAGCAGTACTTC